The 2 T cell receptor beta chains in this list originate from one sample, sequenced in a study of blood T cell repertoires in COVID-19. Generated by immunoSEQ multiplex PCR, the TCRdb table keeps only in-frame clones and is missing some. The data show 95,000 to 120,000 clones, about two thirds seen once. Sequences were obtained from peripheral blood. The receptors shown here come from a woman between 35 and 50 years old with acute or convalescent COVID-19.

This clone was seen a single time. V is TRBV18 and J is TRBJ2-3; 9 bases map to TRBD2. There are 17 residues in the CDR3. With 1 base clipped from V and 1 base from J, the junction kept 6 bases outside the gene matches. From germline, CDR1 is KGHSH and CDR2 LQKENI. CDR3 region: CASSPRASGVGTDTQYF. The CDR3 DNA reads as TGTGCCAGCTCACCACGGGCTAGCGGGGTCGGCACAGATACGCAGTATTTT.

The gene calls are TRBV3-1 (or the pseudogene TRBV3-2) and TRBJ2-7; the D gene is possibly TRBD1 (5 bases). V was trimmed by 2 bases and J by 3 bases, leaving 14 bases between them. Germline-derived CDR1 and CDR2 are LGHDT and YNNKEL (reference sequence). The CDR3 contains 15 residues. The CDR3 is CASSQNSQGGYEQYF. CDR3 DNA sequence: TGTGCCAGCAGCCAAAATTCGCAGGGCGGCTACGAGCAGTACTTC.